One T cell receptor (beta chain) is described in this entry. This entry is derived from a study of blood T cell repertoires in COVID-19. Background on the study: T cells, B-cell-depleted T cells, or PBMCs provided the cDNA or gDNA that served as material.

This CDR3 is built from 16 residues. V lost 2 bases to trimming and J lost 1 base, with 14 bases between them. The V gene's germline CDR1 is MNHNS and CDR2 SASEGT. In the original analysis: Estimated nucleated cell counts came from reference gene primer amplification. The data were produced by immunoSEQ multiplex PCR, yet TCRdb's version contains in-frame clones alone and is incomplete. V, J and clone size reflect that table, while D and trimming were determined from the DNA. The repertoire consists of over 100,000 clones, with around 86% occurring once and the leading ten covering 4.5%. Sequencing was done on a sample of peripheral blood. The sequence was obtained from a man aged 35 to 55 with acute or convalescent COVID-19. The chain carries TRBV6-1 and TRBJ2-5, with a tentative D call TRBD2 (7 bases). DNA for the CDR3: TGTGCCAGCAGTGAATCGGTGGCGGGGGCCCAAGAGACCCAGTACTTC. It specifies CASSESVAGAQETQYF.